A single sample is the source of the 14 T cell receptor beta chains below, sequenced in a study of blood T cell repertoires in COVID-19. This table comes from immunoSEQ multiplex PCR, and its TCRdb copy is limited to in-frame clones, with some not included. The sample includes approximately 200,000 clones, around 85% of them seen just once. The sequencing sample was made of peripheral blood. The receptors were gathered from a woman between 45 and 60 years old with acute or convalescent COVID-19.

This clone was counted a single time. This chain uses TRBV14 with TRBJ2-7; D not resolved. CDR3 length: 13 amino acids. V gave up 2 bases and J gave up 10 bases, with 15 bases separating them. Germline V gene data show CDR1 as SGHDN and CDR2 as FVKESK. This chain's CDR3 is CASSQIRREKQYF. The CDR3 nucleotides are TGTGCCAGCAGCCAAATTCGCCGAGAGAAACAGTACTTC.

This rearrangement joins TRBV5-1 to TRBJ1-4, with D perhaps matching TRBD1 (6 bases). The germline V gene encodes CDR1 SGHRS and CDR2 YFSETQ. The ends were cut back, 3 bases at V and 0 bases at J, with 15 bases in the middle. CDR3 length: 17 residues. The CDR3 sequence is CASSYTRQDATNEKLFF. The CDR3 DNA sequence: TGCGCCAGCAGCTACACGAGACAGGACGCAACTAATGAAAAACTGTTTTTT.

The chain uses TRBV5-4 and TRBJ1-1; TRBD1 aligns across 7 bases. The CDR3 runs to 13 residues. Germline V gene sequence: CDR1 SGHNT, CDR2 YYREEE (reference sequence). V lost 2 bases to trimming and J lost 3 bases; unmatched junction nucleotides: 1. The CDR3 is CASSFDRDTEAFF. The DNA for the CDR3 is TGTGCCAGCAGCTTTGACAGGGACACTGAAGCTTTCTTT.

The chain employs TRBV10-3 and TRBJ2-3; 7 nucleotides match TRBD2. The CDR3 is 14 amino acids. Looked up from germline, CDR1 is ENHRY and CDR2 is SYGVKD. The J segment lost 6 bases and the V segment lost 7 bases, leaving 10 bases of the junction unmatched. As DNA, the CDR3 is TGTGCCATCACTGGGGCGGGGGAGTGGGATACGCAGTATTTT. It is translated as CAITGAGEWDTQYF.

The chain links TRBV7-9 to TRBJ2-7; D is perhaps TRBD1 (6 bases). CDR3 length: 15 residues. Germline CDR1 SEHNR, CDR2 FQNEAQ (reference sequence). Trimming took off 5 bases at V and 0 bases at J, with 14 bases between the two ends. CDR3 loop: CASSRRQDPSYEQYF. Written as DNA, the CDR3 is TGTGCCAGCAGCAGGCGACAGGACCCCTCCTACGAGCAGTACTTC.

Here the CDR3 DNA reads TGTGCCTGGAGTGCCCCAGGGTTTTCGGCTAATGAAAAACTGTTTTTT. The encoded protein is CAWSAPGFSANEKLFF. The chain has TRBV30 and TRBJ1-4, with D maybe TRBD1 (5 bases). Germline V gene data show CDR1 as GTSNPN and CDR2 as SVGIG (reference sequence). Trimming took off 1 base at V and 3 bases at J, with 15 bases between the two ends. The CDR3 has 16 amino acids.

The rearrangement uses TRBV6-2 or TRBV6-3 and TRBJ2-1, with D maybe TRBD2 (6 bases). Trimming stripped 2 bases from V and 4 bases from J, with 12 bases between. The CDR3 consists of 15 residues. From germline, CDR1 is MNHEY and CDR2 SVGEGT. CDR3 sequence reads: CASSYVTGVYNEQFF. The CDR3 DNA reads as TGTGCCAGCAGTTACGTAACGGGGGTGTACAATGAGCAGTTCTTC.

This clone has more than one count but fewer than ten. The CDR3 sequence: CASSLAGGWLLFF. The DNA of the CDR3 is TGTGCCAGCAGCTTGGCAGGGGGGTGGTTACTGTTTTTT. The chain has TRBV5-6 and TRBJ1-4; 7 positions agree with TRBD1. Germline CDR1 and CDR2: SGHDT and YYEEEE. The CDR3 contains 13 residues. Trimming cost V 0 bases and J 13 bases; bases outside gene matches: 6.

The chain recombines TRBV15 with TRBJ2-1, with 13 bases fitting TRBD2. V trimming: 0 bases; J trimming: 7 bases; junction bases outside the gene matches: 6. Germline V lookup: CDR1 LNHNV, CDR2 YYDKDF (reference sequence). The CDR3 length is 17 residues. DNA for the CDR3: TGTGCCACCAGCAGAGAGGGACTAGCGGGACTTACGAATGAGCAGTTCTTC. Amino acids: CATSREGLAGLTNEQFF. Supplemented by reference TRBV15 and TRBJ2-1, the full variable domain reads DAMVIQNPRYQVTQFGKPVTLSCSQTLNHNVMYWYQQKSSQAPKLLFHYYDKDFNNEADTPDNFQSRRPNTSFCFLDIRSPGLGDTAMYLCATSREGLAGLTNEQFFGPGTRLTVL.

The V and J genes are TRBV7-9 and TRBJ1-4, with TRBD1 as a possible D gene (6 bases). Germline-derived CDR1 and CDR2 are SEHNR and FQNEAQ (reference sequence). Deletions cut 0 bases from V and 7 bases from J, with 15 bases between. CDR3 size: 16 residues. This CDR3 reads CASSLAGKQGSEKLFF. The DNA of the CDR3 is TGTGCCAGCAGCTTAGCGGGGAAACAGGGAAGTGAAAAACTGTTTTTT.

The chain employs TRBV9 and TRBJ2-2; 7 bases align to TRBD1. The germline gives CDR1 SGDLS, CDR2 YYNGEE. Trimming at V came to 1 base and at J to 9 bases, leaving 3 bases not matched to a gene. The CDR3 contains 13 residues. The CDR3 nucleotides read TGTGCCAGCAGCGTAACAGGGGCCCGGGAGCTGTTTTTT. As protein: CASSVTGARELFF.

DNA of the CDR3: TGTGCCAGTAGTATCCTTGGCAGGGGGCTATTGAACACTGAAGCTTTCTTT. Amino acids: CASSILGRGLLNTEAFF. The genes are TRBV19 and TRBJ1-1; TRBD1 agrees at 8 bases. The CDR3 totals 17 residues. Germline V gene sequence: CDR1 LNHDA, CDR2 SQIVND (reference sequence). Germline trimming cut 3 bases from V and 0 bases from J; bases unmatched to any gene: 9.

This clone was counted a few times. This chain uses TRBV19 with TRBJ1-2; the D is unclear. Germline assignment: CDR1 LNHDA and CDR2 SQIVND (reference sequence). V lost 3 bases and J lost 2, with 7 bases in between. CDR3 length: 13 amino acids. The CDR3 loop is CASSMLANYGYTF. DNA for the CDR3: TGTGCCAGTAGTATGTTGGCAAACTATGGCTACACCTTC.

This clone came up once. This sequence joins TRBV28 and TRBJ1-1; a possible D gene is TRBD1 (6 bases). The V gene lost 6 bases and the J gene lost 5 bases, with 19 bases spanning the gap. The germline V gene has CDR1 MDHEN and CDR2 SYDVKM. The CDR3 covers 15 residues. DNA for the CDR3: TGTGCCAGCAGATCCTGGAAACAGGGTATAACTGAAGCTTTCTTT. Translation gives CASRSWKQGITEAFF.